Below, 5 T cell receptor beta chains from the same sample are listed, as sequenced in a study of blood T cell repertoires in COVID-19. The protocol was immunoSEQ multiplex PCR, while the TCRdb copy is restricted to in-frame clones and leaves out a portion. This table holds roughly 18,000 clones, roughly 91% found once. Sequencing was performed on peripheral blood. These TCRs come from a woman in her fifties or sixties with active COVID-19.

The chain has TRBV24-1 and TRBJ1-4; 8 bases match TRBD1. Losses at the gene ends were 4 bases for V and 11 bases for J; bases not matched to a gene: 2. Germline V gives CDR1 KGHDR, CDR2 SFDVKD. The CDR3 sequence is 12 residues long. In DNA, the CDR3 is TGTGCCACCAGTGAGACAGGGGACAAACTGTTTTTT. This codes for CATSETGDKLFF.

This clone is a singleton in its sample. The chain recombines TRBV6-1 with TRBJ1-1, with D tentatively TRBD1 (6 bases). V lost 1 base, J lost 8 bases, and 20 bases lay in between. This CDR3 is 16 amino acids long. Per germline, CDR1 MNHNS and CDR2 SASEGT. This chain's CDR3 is CASSEGRWGLDPEAFF. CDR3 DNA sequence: TGTGCCAGCAGTGAAGGGAGGTGGGGGCTGGATCCCGAAGCTTTCTTT.

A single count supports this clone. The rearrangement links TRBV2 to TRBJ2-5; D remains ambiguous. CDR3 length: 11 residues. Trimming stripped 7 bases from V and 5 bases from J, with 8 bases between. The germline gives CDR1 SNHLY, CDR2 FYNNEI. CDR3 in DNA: TGTGCCAGCAAATACGGGGAGACCCAGTACTTC. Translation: CASKYGETQYF. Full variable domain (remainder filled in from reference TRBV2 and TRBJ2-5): EPEVTQTPSHQVTQMGQEVILRCVPISNHLYFYWYRQILGQKVEFLVSFYNNEISEKSEIFDDQFSVERPDGSNFTLKIRSTKLEDSAMYFCASKYGETQYFGPGTRLLVL.

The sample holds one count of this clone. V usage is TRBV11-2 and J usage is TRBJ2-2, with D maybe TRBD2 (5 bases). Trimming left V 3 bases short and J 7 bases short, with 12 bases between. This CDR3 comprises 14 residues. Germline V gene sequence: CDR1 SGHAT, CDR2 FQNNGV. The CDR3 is CASSFSEGHGELFF. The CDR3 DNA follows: TGTGCCAGCAGCTTCTCCGAGGGTCACGGGGAGCTGTTTTTT.

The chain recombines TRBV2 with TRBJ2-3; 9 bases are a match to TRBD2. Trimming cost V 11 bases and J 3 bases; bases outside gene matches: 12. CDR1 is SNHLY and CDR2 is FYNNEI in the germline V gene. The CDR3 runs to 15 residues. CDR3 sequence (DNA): TGTGCCGGGCGGGGGGGCTACGGAAATACAGATACGCAGTATTTT. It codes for CAGRGGYGNTDTQYF.